What follows are 28 T cell receptor beta chains derived from one specimen sequenced in a study of vaccination and CD4 T cells after COVID-19. Their antigen targets remain unknown. Regarding treatment: approximately 9-day PBMC culture with coronavirus spike peptide pools or control peptides (ViraFEST assay). Sequencing of cultured CD4+ T cell DNA used the Oncomine TCR Beta short-read assay. Each CDR3 protein gets one entry after TCRdb re-called the PCR reads with MiXCR. Altogether almost 20,000 distinct CDR3 sequences are present, roughly half being singletons, with the ten largest covering 6% to 7.5%. Specimen: CD4+ T cells from blood, cultured in vitro. The receptors here all came from a human donor who had recovered from COVID-19.

This chain connects TRBV20-1 to TRBJ1-2, with D unclear. Germline V gene sequence: CDR1 DFQATT, CDR2 SNEGSKA (reference sequence). The CDR3 is made up of 11 amino acids. V was clipped by 3 bases and J by 5 bases, with 7 bases between them. In DNA, the CDR3 is TGCAGTGCTAGTGACCGGTATGGCTACACCTTC. As protein: CSASDRYGYTF.

The rearrangement joins TRBV2 to TRBJ2-1; tentatively, D is TRBD2 (6 bases). V was pared by 6 bases and J by 1 base, with 10 bases between. The CDR3 runs to 14 residues. Germline V gene sequence: CDR1 SNHLY, CDR2 FYNNEI. In nucleotides, the CDR3 is TGTGCCAGCAGGGGAGCGGGTTCCTACAATGAGCAGTTCTTC. Translated, it gives CASRGAGSYNEQFF.

This clonotype turned up a few times. V gene TRBV6-5 combines with J gene TRBJ2-1; 9 bases match TRBD1. Germline V lookup: CDR1 MNHEY, CDR2 SVGAGI. Germline trimming cut 4 bases from V and 0 bases from J; bases unmatched to any gene: 1. The CDR3 totals 15 residues. The CDR3 DNA follows: TGTGCCAGCAGTTGGGGACAGGGCTCCTACAATGAGCAGTTCTTC. It codes for CASSWGQGSYNEQFF.

The chain is built from TRBV11-2 and TRBJ2-2, with 8 positions matching TRBD1. J was trimmed by 5 bases and V by 5 bases; bases with no gene match: 7. The CDR3 spans 15 residues. CDR1 and CDR2 (germline): SGHAT, FQNNGV. The CDR3 region has the DNA TGTGCCAGCAGCCGGGTCGGGACAGGTACCGGGGAGCTGTTTTTT. Translating it yields CASSRVGTGTGELFF.

V gene TRBV6-2 or TRBV6-3 combines with J gene TRBJ1-1; TRBD1 is a possible D gene (5 bases). Germline CDR1 MNHEY, CDR2 SVGEGT. The V and J ends lost 3 bases and 1 base respectively, with 12 bases between them. This CDR3 is 15 amino acids long. The CDR3 DNA is TGTGCCAGCAGTTATCGGGGGTTGAGGAACACTGAAGCTTTCTTT. This sequence encodes CASSYRGLRNTEAFF.

A few counts support this clonotype. The chain carries TRBV6-1 and TRBJ2-7, with D hard to call. V was cut by 6 bases and J by 3 bases, with 18 bases left in between. From germline, CDR1 is MNHNS and CDR2 SASEGT. The CDR3 contains 15 residues. CDR3 bases: TGTGCCAGCAGAGCCGAAAGTGGGCCTAGCTACGAGCAGTACTTC. It translates to CASRAESGPSYEQYF.

This clonotype was counted a few times. V and J are TRBV20-1 and TRBJ1-4, with 8 positions matching TRBD1. Unmatched junction bases numbered 12, after V lost 1 base and J lost 2 bases. Germline CDR1 and CDR2: DFQATT and SNEGSKA (reference sequence). The CDR3 runs to 18 residues. In DNA form, the CDR3 reads TGCAGTGCTAGAGGTGTGGGCAGGGGGCTGGGCACTAATGAAAAACTGTTTTTT. The encoded protein is CSARGVGRGLGTNEKLFF.

This clonotype was picked up a small number of times. The V gene is TRBV27, the J gene TRBJ1-1; 10 bases align to TRBD1. This CDR3 has 14 amino acids. The V and J ends lost 5 bases and 9 bases, in that order; junction bases with no gene match: 9. The germline V gene has CDR1 MNHEY and CDR2 SMNVEV (reference sequence). The CDR3 spells CASSPRLDRGKAFF. Written as DNA, the CDR3 is TGTGCCAGCAGTCCACGGTTGGACAGGGGGAAAGCTTTCTTT.

The chain joins TRBV6-5 to TRBJ1-2, with 7 bases fitting TRBD1. The germline gives CDR1 MNHEY, CDR2 SVGAGI. The CDR3 has 13 amino acids. V was clipped by 2 bases and J by 4 bases; unmatched bases: 1. The CDR3, as DNA: TGTGCCAGCAGTTACCGGGACAGCTATGGCTACACCTTC. This encodes CASSYRDSYGYTF.

The J gene is TRBJ2-7, the V gene TRBV2; TRBD2 matches at 7 bases. The CDR3 covers 14 residues. V lost 2 bases to trimming and J lost 3 bases; unmatched junction nucleotides: 4. From germline, CDR1 is SNHLY and CDR2 FYNNEI. In DNA, the CDR3 is TGTGCCAGCAGTGAACAAGGGGACTACTACGAGCAGTACTTC. Its translation is CASSEQGDYYEQYF.

The V gene is TRBV15, the J gene TRBJ1-4, with D hard to call. Between the trimmed V and J ends, which lost 6 bases and 7 bases, there was a span of 12 bases. The germline CDR1 and CDR2 sequences are LNHNV and YYDKDF (reference sequence). The CDR3 is 13 residues long. CDR3 nucleotide sequence: TGTGCCACCAGAGACACCTCGTTTGAAAAACTGTTTTTT. As protein: CATRDTSFEKLFF. The variable domain in full, with the rest retrieved from reference TRBV15 and TRBJ1-4, is DAMVIQNPRYQVTQFGKPVTLSCSQTLNHNVMYWYQQKSSQAPKLLFHYYDKDFNNEADTPDNFQSRRPNTSFCFLDIRSPGLGDTAMYLCATRDTSFEKLFFGSGTQLSVL.

In its sample, this clonotype was seen a few times. The chain links TRBV6-2 or TRBV6-3 to TRBJ1-2; 8 nucleotides agree with TRBD1. V lost 4 bases and J lost 7; bases outside the gene matches: 5. This CDR3 spans 13 amino acids. The germline V gene has CDR1 MNHEY and CDR2 SVGEGT. The CDR3 DNA is TGTGCCAGCAGTTCCCCTGGACAGGGTGGCTACACCTTC. It codes for CASSSPGQGGYTF.

The V gene is TRBV6-5, the J gene TRBJ1-5; D is perhaps TRBD1 (6 bases). Germline CDR1 MNHEY, CDR2 SVGAGI. Trimming pared 6 bases from V and 0 bases from J, leaving 12 bases between. This CDR3 spans 15 amino acids. The CDR3 spells CASRYGQNSNQPQHF. CDR3 coding DNA: TGTGCCAGCAGGTACGGACAGAATAGCAATCAGCCCCAGCATTTT.

This clonotype was counted only a few times. This rearrangement joins TRBV20-1 to TRBJ2-1; TRBD2 matches at 8 bases. This CDR3 is 16 amino acids long. V shed 0 bases and J 0 bases; nucleotides not matched to a gene: 4. The V gene's germline CDR1 is DFQATT and CDR2 SNEGSKA (reference sequence). In nucleotides, the CDR3 is TGCAGTGCTAGAGATTGGAGCGGGAGCTCCTACAATGAGCAGTTCTTC. Translated, it gives CSARDWSGSSYNEQFF.

In its sample, this clonotype was seen a few times. The chain is built from TRBV20-1 and TRBJ1-3; 10 bases align to TRBD1. The germline CDR1 and CDR2 sequences are DFQATT and SNEGSKA (reference sequence). J lost 4 bases, V lost 2 bases, and 5 bases had no gene match. This CDR3 region has 15 residues. The CDR3 sequence is CSARSGQGDGNTIYF. The CDR3 DNA reads TGCAGTGCTAGATCCGGACAGGGGGACGGAAACACCATATATTTT.

A single count supports this clonotype. V and J are TRBV7-2 and TRBJ2-2, with TRBD1 matching over 7 bases. Per germline, CDR1 SGHTA and CDR2 FQGNSA. V trimming: 5 bases; J trimming: 1 base; junction bases outside the gene matches: 7. The CDR3 length is 16 residues. The CDR3 protein is CASSLLRGQNTGELFF. In DNA form, the CDR3 reads TGTGCCAGCAGCCTGCTGAGGGGGCAGAACACCGGGGAGCTGTTTTTT.

The V gene is TRBV5-4, the J gene TRBJ2-1; 10 bases map to TRBD1. The germline V gene encodes CDR1 SGHNT and CDR2 YYREEE (reference sequence). V lost 4 bases to trimming and J lost 6 bases; unmatched junction nucleotides: 7. The CDR3 totals 15 residues. The CDR3 coding sequence is TGTGCCAGCAGCCCCCGGGACAGGGGAGCCAATGAGCAGTTCTTC. This encodes CASSPRDRGANEQFF.

The chain links TRBV5-5 to TRBJ1-5, with no clear D. V was pared by 5 bases and J by 2 bases, with 26 bases between. Germline V gene sequence: CDR1 SGHKS, CDR2 YYEKEE (reference sequence). The CDR3 is made up of 19 amino acids. The CDR3 reads CASRRLPDQDPYGNQPQHF. The CDR3 DNA reads as TGTGCCAGCAGGAGACTGCCGGACCAGGACCCCTATGGCAATCAGCCCCAGCATTTT.

This clonotype came up a few times. V gene TRBV7-6 combines with J gene TRBJ2-3; D remains ambiguous. CDR3 size: 14 residues. CDR1 and CDR2 from the germline V gene are SGHVS and FNYEAQ. The V end lost 0 bases, the J end lost 4 bases, and 8 bases lay between the germline ends. The CDR3 region has the DNA TGTGCCAGCAGCTTAGCAGTTGGGGCAGATACGCAGTATTTT. The encoded protein is CASSLAVGADTQYF.

This clonotype showed up just a few times. The chain has TRBV20-1 and TRBJ2-5; D may be TRBD1 or TRBD2 (5 bases each). Germline V gene sequence: CDR1 DFQATT, CDR2 SNEGSKA (reference sequence). This CDR3 is built from 14 residues. V was cut by 7 bases and J by 1 base, with 16 bases left in between. In DNA form, the CDR3 reads TGCAGTGTTCAAGCCGGGGCCTCCCAAGAGACCCAGTACTTC. Translating it yields CSVQAGASQETQYF.

This clonotype was counted once. The chain joins TRBV11-3 to TRBJ2-5; no firm D call. CDR1 and CDR2 from the germline V gene are SGHNT and YENEEA. CDR3 length: 11 residues. V was cut by 3 bases and J by 5 bases, with 4 bases left in between. The CDR3 loop is CASSFGETQYF. The CDR3 DNA is TGTGCCAGCAGCTTCGGGGAGACCCAGTACTTC.

The J gene is TRBJ1-1, the V gene TRBV19; D is ambiguous. CDR3 length: 17 residues. Germline CDR1 reads LNHDA; CDR2 reads SQIVND (reference sequence). V shed 7 bases and J shed 6 bases, with 27 bases lying between them. CDR3 loop: CASTPPGHRTRAAEAFF. As DNA, the CDR3 is TGTGCCAGTACTCCCCCCGGGCATCGGACCCGTGCCGCTGAAGCTTTCTTT.

The genes are TRBV15 and TRBJ1-2; D ambiguous. The ends were cut back, 4 bases at V and 3 bases at J, with 12 bases in the middle. Germline values: CDR1 LNHNV, CDR2 YYDKDF (reference sequence). This CDR3 comprises 14 residues. This chain's CDR3 is CATSISHGYYGYTF. The CDR3 DNA reads TGTGCCACCAGCATTAGTCACGGGTACTATGGCTACACCTTC.

The gene calls are TRBV28 and TRBJ2-6; D gene uncertain. CDR3 length: 16 residues. The ends were cut back, 5 bases at V and 0 bases at J, with 11 bases in the middle. Germline V gives CDR1 MDHEN, CDR2 SYDVKM. The CDR3 DNA reads as TGTGCCAGCAGTCCGACAAGAAACTCTGGGGCCAACGTCCTGACTTTC. Its translation is CASSPTRNSGANVLTF.

The chain links TRBV4-3 to TRBJ2-5; tentative D call: TRBD2 (5 bases). The germline V gene has CDR1 LGHNA and CDR2 YSLEER. The CDR3 is 14 amino acids. The germline V and J ends were trimmed by 1 base and 1 base, with 7 bases remaining between them. The DNA for the CDR3 is TGCGCCAGCAGCCAAGTAGGAGGCCAAGAGACCCAGTACTTC. This codes for CASSQVGGQETQYF.

The V and J genes are TRBV7-2 and TRBJ2-2, with D possibly matching TRBD1 (5 bases). V shed 4 bases and J shed 3 bases, with 15 bases lying between them. The CDR3 is 16 amino acids. Germline assignment: CDR1 SGHTA and CDR2 FQGNSA. The CDR3 DNA reads as TGTGCCAGCAGCTCAGGAACCATAGGGGACACCGGGGAGCTGTTTTTT. This encodes CASSSGTIGDTGELFF.

The chain couples TRBV12-3 or TRBV12-4 to TRBJ1-2, with TRBD1 identical over 8 bases. V shed 5 bases, J shed 0 bases, and the junction held 5 bases outside the gene matches. The CDR3 spans 15 residues. CDR3 in amino acids: CASSGQGRANYGYTF. The CDR3 nucleotides are TGTGCCAGCAGTGGACAGGGACGGGCTAACTATGGCTACACCTTC.

The chain has TRBV7-9 and TRBJ2-7; 7 positions match TRBD2. The CDR3 runs to 14 residues. Per the germline V gene, CDR1 is SEHNR and CDR2 is FQNEAQ (reference sequence). The V segment lost 5 bases and the J segment 10 bases; nucleotides outside the gene matches: 14. Written as DNA, the CDR3 is TGTGCCAGCAGCCGGACCGGGACTACCGTTAACCAGTACTTC. Its translation: CASSRTGTTVNQYF.